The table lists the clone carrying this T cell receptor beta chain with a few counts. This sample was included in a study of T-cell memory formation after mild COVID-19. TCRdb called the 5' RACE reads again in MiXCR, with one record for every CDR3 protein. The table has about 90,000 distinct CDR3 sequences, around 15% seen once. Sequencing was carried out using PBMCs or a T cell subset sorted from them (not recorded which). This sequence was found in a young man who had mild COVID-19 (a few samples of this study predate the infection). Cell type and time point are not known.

The CDR3 bases are TGTGCCAGCAGCTTAGGCCAGGGAACTGAAGCTTTCTTT. Translating gives CASSLGQGTEAFF. The chain has TRBV7-9 and TRBJ1-1; D perhaps matches TRBD1 (5 bases). The CDR3 runs to 13 residues. CDR1 is SEHNR, CDR2 FQNEAQ, per germline (reference sequence). Trimming removed 1 base at V and 5 bases at J, with 8 bases between.